The rows below give T cell receptor beta chains drawn from one sample of a study of cytomegalovirus exposure and HLA in healthy donors. Profiling relied on immunoSEQ multiplex PCR, and the TCRdb table lists in-frame clones only, not all of them. The table has approximately 100,000 clones, around 76% seen once; the top ten hold roughly an eighth. The sample was PBMCs. The source is a woman aged 40-49 years in good health and CMV-seropositive. CDR3s include the opening cysteine and the closing phenylalanine or tryptophan. A D gene is named only where the DNA matches it firmly. Clone size appears in some rows only: once, few, many, or a class for an expanded clone.

CDR3 DNA: TGTGCCAGCAGCACGATAGCGGGGGGTGACAATGAGCAGTTCTTC; CDR3 protein: CASSTIAGGDNEQFF; clone size: NA; J gene: TRBJ2-1; V gene: TRBV7-9; D gene: TRBD2
CDR3 DNA: TGCAGTGATAGGGACAGGGGGTCCTATGGCTACACCTTC; CDR3 protein: CSDRDRGSYGYTF; clone size: NA; J gene: TRBJ1-2; V gene: TRBV29-1; D gene: TRBD1
CDR3 DNA: TGTGCCAGCAGCTTGACAGGGGCGGACAATCAGCCCCAGCATTTT; CDR3 protein: CASSLTGADNQPQHF; clone size: NA; J gene: TRBJ1-5; V gene: TRBV5-1; D gene: TRBD1
CDR3 DNA: TGTGCCAGTCCTATAGCGGGGGGGCCCACAGATACGCAGTATTTT; CDR3 protein: CASPIAGGPTDTQYF; clone size: NA; J gene: TRBJ2-3; V gene: TRBV2; D gene: TRBD2
CDR3 DNA: TGTGCCAGCAGCCCGTTGACGGGTAGCAATCAGCCCCAGCATTTT; CDR3 protein: CASSPLTGSNQPQHF; clone size: NA; J gene: TRBJ1-5; V gene: TRBV4-2; D gene: NA
CDR3 DNA: TGTGCCTGGAGTGTTAGGGGCTACGAGCAGTACTTC; CDR3 protein: CAWSVRGYEQYF; clone size: once; J gene: TRBJ2-7; V gene: TRBV30; D gene: NA
CDR3 DNA: TGTGCCAGCAGAACGGTGGAGGAAAATCAGCCCCAGCATTTT; CDR3 protein: CASRTVEENQPQHF; clone size: NA; J gene: TRBJ1-5; V gene: TRBV2; D gene: NA
CDR3 DNA: TGTGCCAGCAGCTCGGAACCGACAAATGGCTACACCTTC; CDR3 protein: CASSSEPTNGYTF; clone size: NA; J gene: TRBJ1-2; V gene: TRBV5-8; D gene: NA
CDR3 DNA: TGTGCCAGCAGTTCGACAAAGGGGGGCTACACCTTC; CDR3 protein: CASSSTKGGYTF; clone size: NA; J gene: TRBJ1-2; V gene: TRBV6-5; D gene: NA
CDR3 DNA: TGCGCCAGCAGCGGATCCGGGACTAGCGGGGATAGCACAGATACGCAGTATTTT; CDR3 protein: CASSGSGTSGDSTDTQYF; clone size: NA; J gene: TRBJ2-3; V gene: TRBV5-1; D gene: TRBD2
CDR3 DNA: TGCGCCAGCAGCTTGGGGACGGGGGGCTACACCTTC; CDR3 protein: CASSLGTGGYTF; clone size: NA; J gene: TRBJ1-2; V gene: TRBV5-1; D gene: NA
CDR3 DNA: TGTGCCTTACAAATGGCAGGGGTCGAAAAACTGTTTTTT; CDR3 protein: CALQMAGVEKLFF; clone size: few; J gene: TRBJ1-4; V gene: TRBV30; D gene: NA
CDR3 DNA: TGTGCCAGTAGTATTTGGTCTAGCGGGGGCACAGATACGCAGTATTTT; CDR3 protein: CASSIWSSGGTDTQYF; clone size: NA; J gene: TRBJ2-3; V gene: TRBV19; D gene: TRBD2
CDR3 DNA: TGTGCCTGGAGTTGGGAGACAACTAATGAAAAACTGTTTTTT; CDR3 protein: CAWSWETTNEKLFF; clone size: NA; J gene: TRBJ1-4; V gene: TRBV30; D gene: NA
CDR3 DNA: TGTGCCAGCAGTCGTATCCCGAACACTGAAGCTTTCTTT; CDR3 protein: CASSRIPNTEAFF; clone size: NA; J gene: TRBJ1-1; V gene: TRBV7-9; D gene: NA
CDR3 DNA: TGTGCCTCGCGGGGCTCTAGCACAGATACGCAGTATTTT; CDR3 protein: CASRGSSTDTQYF; clone size: NA; J gene: TRBJ2-3; V gene: TRBV7-9; D gene: NA
CDR3 DNA: TGTGCCAGCAGCTTAAGTCAGGACACTGAAGCTTTCTTT; CDR3 protein: CASSLSQDTEAFF; clone size: once; J gene: TRBJ1-1; V gene: TRBV13; D gene: NA
CDR3 DNA: TGTGCCAGCAGATCGGCAGGGCATTACGAGCAGTACTTC; CDR3 protein: CASRSAGHYEQYF; clone size: NA; J gene: TRBJ2-7; V gene: TRBV7-9; D gene: NA
CDR3 DNA: TGTGCCAGCAGTTTATCGAGGGGGGGAAGCGAGCAGTACTTC; CDR3 protein: CASSLSRGGSEQYF; clone size: NA; J gene: TRBJ2-7; V gene: TRBV27; D gene: NA
CDR3 DNA: TGTGCCAGCAGCTCACGGGGGAGGAATGAGCAGTTCTTC; CDR3 protein: CASSSRGRNEQFF; clone size: NA; J gene: TRBJ2-1; V gene: TRBV11-2; D gene: NA
CDR3 DNA: TGTGCCAGCTCACGGGGAACTAGCGCTGCGGGAGATACGCAGTATTTT; CDR3 protein: CASSRGTSAAGDTQYF; clone size: NA; J gene: TRBJ2-3; V gene: TRBV18; D gene: TRBD2
CDR3 DNA: TGTGCCAGCAGCCCCTTAGCTACGGGAGGGAGACTCTATGGCTACACCTTC; CDR3 protein: CASSPLATGGRLYGYTF; clone size: NA; J gene: TRBJ1-2; V gene: TRBV9; D gene: NA